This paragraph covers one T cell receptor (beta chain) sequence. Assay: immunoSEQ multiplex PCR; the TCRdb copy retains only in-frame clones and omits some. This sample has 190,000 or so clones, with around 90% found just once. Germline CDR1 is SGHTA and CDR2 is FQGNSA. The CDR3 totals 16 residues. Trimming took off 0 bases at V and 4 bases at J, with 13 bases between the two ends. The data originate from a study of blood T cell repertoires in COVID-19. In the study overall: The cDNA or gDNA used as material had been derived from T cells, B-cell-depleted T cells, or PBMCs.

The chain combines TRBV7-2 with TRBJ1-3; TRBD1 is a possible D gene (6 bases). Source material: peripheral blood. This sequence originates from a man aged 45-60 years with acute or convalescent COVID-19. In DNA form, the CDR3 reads TGTGCCAGCAGCTTAGCTTGGTCAGGGGTGGGAAACACCATATATTTT. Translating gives CASSLAWSGVGNTIYF.